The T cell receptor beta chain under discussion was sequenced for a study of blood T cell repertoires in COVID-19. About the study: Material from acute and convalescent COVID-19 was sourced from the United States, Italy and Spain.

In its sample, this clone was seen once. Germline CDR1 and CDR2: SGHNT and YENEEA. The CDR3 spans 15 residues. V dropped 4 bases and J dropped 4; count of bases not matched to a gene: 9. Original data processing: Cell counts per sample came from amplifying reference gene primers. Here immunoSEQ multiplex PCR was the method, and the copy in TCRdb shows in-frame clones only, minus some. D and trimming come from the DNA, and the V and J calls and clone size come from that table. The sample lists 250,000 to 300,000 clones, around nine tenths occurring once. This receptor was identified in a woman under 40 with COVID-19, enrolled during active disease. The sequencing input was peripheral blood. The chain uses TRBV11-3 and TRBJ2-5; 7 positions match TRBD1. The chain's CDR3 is CASSSRQDRVETQYF. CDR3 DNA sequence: TGTGCCAGCAGCTCGAGACAAGACAGGGTAGAGACCCAGTACTTC.